This TCR beta chain was profiled in a study of beta chain features in type 1 diabetes. Expressed TCRB transcripts were sequenced, since all the RNA that had been isolated was reverse transcribed. Only in-frame clones appear in the TCRdb table, and some are missing; sequencing was by immunoSEQ multiplex PCR. Here the sample spans hundreds of thousands of clones, approximately 15% being singletons. This CDR3 has 13 amino acids. The V end lost 0 bases, the J end lost 7 bases, and 9 bases lay between the germline ends. Germline loops: CDR1 GTSNPN, CDR2 SVGIG (reference sequence). The sequenced sample was naive CD4+ T cells from blood. The chain combines TRBV30 with TRBJ2-2; no clear D gene. The TCR was taken from a man younger than 40 in good health. DNA of the CDR3: TGTGCCTGGAGTGTTCTTTCGGACGGGGAGCTGTTTTTT. It specifies CAWSVLSDGELFF.